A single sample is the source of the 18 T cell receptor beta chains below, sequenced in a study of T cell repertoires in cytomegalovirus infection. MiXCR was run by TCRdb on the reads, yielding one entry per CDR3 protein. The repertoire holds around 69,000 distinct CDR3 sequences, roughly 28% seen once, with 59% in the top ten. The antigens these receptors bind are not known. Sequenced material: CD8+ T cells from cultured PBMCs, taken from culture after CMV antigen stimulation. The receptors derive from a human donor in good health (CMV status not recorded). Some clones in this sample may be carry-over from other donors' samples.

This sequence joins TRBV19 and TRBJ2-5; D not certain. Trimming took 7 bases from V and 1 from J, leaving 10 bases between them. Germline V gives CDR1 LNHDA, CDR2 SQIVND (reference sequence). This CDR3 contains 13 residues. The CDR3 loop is CASMDGLQETQYF. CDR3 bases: TGTGCCAGTATGGATGGGCTCCAAGAGACCCAGTACTTC.

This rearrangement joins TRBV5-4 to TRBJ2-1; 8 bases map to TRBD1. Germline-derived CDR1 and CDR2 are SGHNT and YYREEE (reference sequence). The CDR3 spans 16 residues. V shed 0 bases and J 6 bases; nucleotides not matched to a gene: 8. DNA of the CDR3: TGTGCCAGCAGCTTGGCCGGGCAGGGGGCGGGCAATGAGCAGTTCTTC. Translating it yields CASSLAGQGAGNEQFF.

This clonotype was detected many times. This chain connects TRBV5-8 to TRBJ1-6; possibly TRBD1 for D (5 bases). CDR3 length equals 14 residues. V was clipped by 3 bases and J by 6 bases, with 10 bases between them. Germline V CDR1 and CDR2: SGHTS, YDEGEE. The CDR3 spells CASSYWDPNSPLHF. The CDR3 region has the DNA TGTGCCAGCAGCTATTGGGACCCTAATTCACCCCTCCACTTT.

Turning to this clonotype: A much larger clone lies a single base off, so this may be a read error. The CDR3 coding sequence is TGTGCCAACAGCTTAGACAGGGCTCCCACCAATGAGCAGTTCTTC. Translating it yields CANSLDRAPTNEQFF. The V call is TRBV11-2, the J call TRBJ2-1; TRBD1 matches at 7 bases. This CDR3 has 15 amino acids. Germline V gives CDR1 SGHAT, CDR2 FQNNGV.

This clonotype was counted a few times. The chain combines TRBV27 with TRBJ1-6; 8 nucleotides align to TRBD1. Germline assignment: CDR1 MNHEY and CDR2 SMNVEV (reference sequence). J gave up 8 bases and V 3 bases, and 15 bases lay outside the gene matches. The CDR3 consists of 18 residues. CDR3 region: CASSFIRTGFKLDSPLHF. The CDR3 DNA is TGTGCCAGCAGTTTTATTCGGACAGGGTTTAAACTAGATTCACCCCTCCACTTT.

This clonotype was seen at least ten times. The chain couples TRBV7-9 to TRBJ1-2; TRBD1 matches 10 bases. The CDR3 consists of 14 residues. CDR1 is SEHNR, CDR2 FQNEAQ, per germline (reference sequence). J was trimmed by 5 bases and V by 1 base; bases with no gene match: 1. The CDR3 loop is CASSLEGQGYGYTF. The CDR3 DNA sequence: TGTGCCAGCAGCTTAGAGGGACAGGGGTATGGCTACACCTTC.

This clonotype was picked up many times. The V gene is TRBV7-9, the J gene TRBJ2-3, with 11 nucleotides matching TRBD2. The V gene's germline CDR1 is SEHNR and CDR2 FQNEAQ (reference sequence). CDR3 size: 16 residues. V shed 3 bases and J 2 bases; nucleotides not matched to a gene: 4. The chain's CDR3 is CASSFGLAGITDTQYF. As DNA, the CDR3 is TGTGCCAGCAGCTTCGGACTAGCGGGCATCACAGATACGCAGTATTTT.

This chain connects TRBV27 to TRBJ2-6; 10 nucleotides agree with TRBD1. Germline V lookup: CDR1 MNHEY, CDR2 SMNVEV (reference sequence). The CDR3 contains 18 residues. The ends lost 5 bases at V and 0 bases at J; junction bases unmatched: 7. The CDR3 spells CASSPTGGVRSGANVLTF. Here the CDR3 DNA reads TGTGCCAGCAGTCCGACAGGGGGCGTCCGCTCTGGGGCCAACGTCCTGACTTTC.

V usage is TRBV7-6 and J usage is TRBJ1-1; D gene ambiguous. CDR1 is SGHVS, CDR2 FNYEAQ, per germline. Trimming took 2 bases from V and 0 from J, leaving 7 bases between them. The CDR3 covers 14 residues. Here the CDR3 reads CASSLLSVNTEAFF. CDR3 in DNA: TGTGCCAGCAGCTTATTGTCAGTGAACACTGAAGCTTTCTTT.

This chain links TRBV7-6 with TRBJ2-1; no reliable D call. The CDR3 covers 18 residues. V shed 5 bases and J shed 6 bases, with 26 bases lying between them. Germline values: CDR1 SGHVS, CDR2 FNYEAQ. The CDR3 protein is CASSRHDARTLFGNEQFF. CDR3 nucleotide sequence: TGTGCCAGCAGCCGTCATGACGCAAGGACGTTGTTTGGCAATGAGCAGTTCTTC.

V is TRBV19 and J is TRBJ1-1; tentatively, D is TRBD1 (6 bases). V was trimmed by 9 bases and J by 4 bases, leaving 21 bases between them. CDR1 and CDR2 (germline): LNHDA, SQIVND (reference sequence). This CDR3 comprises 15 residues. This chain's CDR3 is CASYDNRVRGTEAFF. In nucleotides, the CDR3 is TGTGCCAGCTATGACAACAGGGTTAGGGGCACTGAAGCTTTCTTT.

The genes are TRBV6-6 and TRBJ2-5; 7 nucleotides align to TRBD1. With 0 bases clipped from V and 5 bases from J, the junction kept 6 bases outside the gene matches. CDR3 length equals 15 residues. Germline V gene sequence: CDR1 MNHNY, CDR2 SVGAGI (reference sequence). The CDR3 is CASSYSEGARETQYF. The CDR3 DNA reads TGTGCCAGCAGTTACTCCGAGGGGGCTCGGGAGACCCAGTACTTC.

The CDR3 sequence: CSARGTSDTGELFF. The CDR3 nucleotides are TGCAGTGCTAGAGGGACTAGCGACACCGGGGAGCTGTTTTTT. V usage is TRBV20-1 and J usage is TRBJ2-2, with 9 bases that match TRBD2. The V and J ends lost 1 base and 3 bases, in that order; junction bases with no gene match: 0. The germline V gene has CDR1 DFQATT and CDR2 SNEGSKA (reference sequence). CDR3 size: 14 residues.

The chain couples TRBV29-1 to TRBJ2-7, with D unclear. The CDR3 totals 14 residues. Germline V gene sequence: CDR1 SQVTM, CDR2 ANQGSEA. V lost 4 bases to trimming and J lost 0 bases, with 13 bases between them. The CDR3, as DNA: TGCAGCGTTGCCTACCTCGAGCCCTCCTACGAGCAGTACTTC. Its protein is CSVAYLEPSYEQYF.

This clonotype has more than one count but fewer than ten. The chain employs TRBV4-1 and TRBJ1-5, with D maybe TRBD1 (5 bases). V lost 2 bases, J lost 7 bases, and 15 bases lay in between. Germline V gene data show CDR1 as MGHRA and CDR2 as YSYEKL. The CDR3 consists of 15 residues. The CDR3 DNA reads TGCGCCAGCAGCCAATTCGACAGCAGCGACCAGCCCCAGCATTTT. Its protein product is CASSQFDSSDQPQHF.

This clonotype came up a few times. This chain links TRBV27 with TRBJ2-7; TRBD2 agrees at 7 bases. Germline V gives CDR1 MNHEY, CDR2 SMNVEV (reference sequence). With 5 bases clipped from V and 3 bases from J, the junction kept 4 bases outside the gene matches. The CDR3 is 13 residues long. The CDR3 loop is CASSLAANYEQYF. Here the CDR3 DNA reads TGTGCCAGCAGTCTAGCGGCGAACTACGAGCAGTACTTC.

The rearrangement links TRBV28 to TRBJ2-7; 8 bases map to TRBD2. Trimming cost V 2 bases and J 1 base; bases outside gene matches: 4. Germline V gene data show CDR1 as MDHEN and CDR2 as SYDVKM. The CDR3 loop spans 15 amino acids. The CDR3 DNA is TGTGCCAGCAGTTTACGGGCGGGGGGTTCCTACGAGCAGTACTTC. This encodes CASSLRAGGSYEQYF.

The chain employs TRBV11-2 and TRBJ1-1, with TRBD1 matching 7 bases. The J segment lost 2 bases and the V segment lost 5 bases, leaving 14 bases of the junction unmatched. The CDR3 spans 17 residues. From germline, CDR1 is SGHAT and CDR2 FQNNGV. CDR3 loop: CASSAQGGGAYNTEAFF. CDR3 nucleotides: TGTGCCAGCAGCGCCCAGGGGGGGGGCGCGTACAACACTGAAGCTTTCTTT.